The 19 T cell receptor beta chains below come from one sample, sequenced in a study of healthy donors' naive CD4 and CD8 T cells. Each TCR library used roughly 510 ng of total RNA and a linear amplification protocol. TCRdb reanalysed the reads using MiXCR and keeps one entry per CDR3 protein. The sample lists 180,000 or so distinct CDR3 sequences, about four fifths seen once, with less than 2.5% in the top ten. Sequences were obtained from naive CD4+ and CD8+ T cells sorted from blood, pooled from several donors. Every receptor here comes from a pool of human donors in good health; the sample pools cells from several healthy donors.

This chain uses TRBV5-1 with TRBJ2-1; D call uncertain. The CDR3 consists of 15 residues. Germline V gives CDR1 SGHRS, CDR2 YFSETQ. V dropped 0 bases and J dropped 8 bases, with 15 bases sitting between them. The CDR3 coding sequence is TGCGCCAGCAGCTTGGCCCGCCAGGATATCGATGAGCAGTTCTTC. Amino acids: CASSLARQDIDEQFF.

This sequence joins TRBV19 and TRBJ1-1; no reliable D call. Germline V lookup: CDR1 LNHDA, CDR2 SQIVND (reference sequence). The V gene lost 5 bases and the J gene lost 4 bases, with 11 bases spanning the gap. The CDR3 extends over 13 amino acids. In DNA, the CDR3 is TGTGCCAGTAGTGGCCGGGGATTCACTGAAGCTTTCTTT. It yields the protein CASSGRGFTEAFF.

This chain uses TRBV6-5 with TRBJ1-6; no definite D call. The CDR3 length is 15 residues. Germline V gene data show CDR1 as MNHEY and CDR2 as SVGAGI. Deletions cut 6 bases from V and 9 bases from J, with 18 bases between. The CDR3, as DNA: TGTGCCAGCAGATTGTCGACAATAGGCCTTTCACCCCTCCACTTT. Protein product: CASRLSTIGLSPLHF.

The V call is TRBV5-5, the J call TRBJ1-6; D remains ambiguous. CDR1 and CDR2 from the germline V gene are SGHKS and YYEKEE (reference sequence). The CDR3 is 14 residues long. Trimming took 2 bases from V and 7 from J, leaving 10 bases between them. CDR3 loop: CASSFGVGNSPLHF. The CDR3 DNA reads TGTGCCAGCAGCTTCGGGGTCGGGAATTCACCCCTCCACTTT.

The DNA for the CDR3 is TGTGCCTGGACCCCCAGCAGGGACTACGAGCAGTACTTC. It is translated as CAWTPSRDYEQYF. The chain recombines TRBV30 with TRBJ2-7; a possible D gene is TRBD1 (5 bases). The CDR3 has 13 residues. CDR1 is GTSNPN, CDR2 SVGIG, per germline (reference sequence). The ends were cut back, 4 bases at V and 3 bases at J, with 13 bases in the middle.

CDR3: CASRQAGNYNEQFF. The CDR3 DNA is TGTGCCAGCAGACAAGCGGGGAACTACAATGAGCAGTTCTTC. This sequence joins TRBV6-1 and TRBJ2-1, with 7 bases that match TRBD2. The CDR3 has 14 residues. Germline-derived CDR1 and CDR2 are MNHNS and SASEGT. The J segment lost 3 bases and the V segment lost 6 bases, leaving 5 bases of the junction unmatched.

The V and J genes are TRBV19 and TRBJ2-1; D possibly corresponds to TRBD2 (6 bases). Germline V gene data show CDR1 as LNHDA and CDR2 as SQIVND (reference sequence). Between the trimmed V and J ends, which lost 5 bases and 1 base, there was a span of 15 bases. CDR3 size: 16 residues. The CDR3 nucleotides are TGTGCCAGTAGTGTGGGGGGATTATTTTCCTACAATGAGCAGTTCTTC. As protein: CASSVGGLFSYNEQFF.

V is TRBV24-1 and J is TRBJ2-3; 8 bases map to TRBD2. This CDR3 region has 19 residues. The germline V gene encodes CDR1 KGHDR and CDR2 SFDVKD. The junction had 17 bases not matched to a gene; V was cut back by 5 bases and J by 2 bases. The CDR3 nucleotides read TGTGCCACCAGTGCCTCGCGGGGGGAGCGGGAGAAGCTCACAGATACGCAGTATTTT. Its protein is CATSASRGEREKLTDTQYF.

This clonotype was seen only a few times. The chain couples TRBV29-1 to TRBJ1-5, with D possibly being TRBD1 (5 bases). Trimming removed 4 bases at V and 4 bases at J, with 8 bases between. Germline CDR1 SQVTM, CDR2 ANQGSEA. The CDR3 spans 12 residues. CDR3 nucleotides: TGCAGCGTTGGACAGTTTAATCAGCCCCAGCATTTT. Its translation is CSVGQFNQPQHF.

The V and J genes are TRBV5-6 and TRBJ2-5; tentative D call: TRBD1 (7 bases). The CDR3 covers 15 residues. The V and J ends lost 0 bases and 3 bases respectively, with 12 bases between them. Looked up from germline, CDR1 is SGHDT and CDR2 is YYEEEE. CDR3 protein: CASSLEGAGKETQYF. CDR3 bases: TGTGCCAGCAGCTTGGAGGGGGCGGGAAAAGAGACCCAGTACTTC.

The rearrangement links TRBV30 to TRBJ2-7; TRBD1 aligns across 10 bases. The germline CDR1 and CDR2 sequences are GTSNPN and SVGIG (reference sequence). CDR3 size: 16 residues. Losses at the gene ends were 1 base for V and 0 bases for J; bases not matched to a gene: 6. The CDR3 DNA is TGTGCCTGGAGTGCACCGCGGACAGGGGGCTCCTACGAGCAGTACTTC. Translation: CAWSAPRTGGSYEQYF.

The gene calls are TRBV27 and TRBJ2-3, with 7 bases aligning to TRBD2. Germline CDR1 MNHEY, CDR2 SMNVEV (reference sequence). The CDR3 length is 14 residues. J lost 4 bases, V lost 2 bases, and 3 bases had no gene match. CDR3 loop: CASSLATSADTQYF. The CDR3 bases are TGTGCCAGCAGTTTAGCTACTAGCGCAGATACGCAGTATTTT.

The chain couples TRBV29-1 to TRBJ2-3; no firm D call. This CDR3 contains 11 residues. The ends were cut back, 7 bases at V and 0 bases at J, with 5 bases in the middle. Germline V gene data show CDR1 as SQVTM and CDR2 as ANQGSEA. Written as DNA, the CDR3 is TGCAGCGGCCGAAGCACAGATACGCAGTATTTT. Translation gives CSGRSTDTQYF.

The chain uses TRBV6-2 or TRBV6-3 and TRBJ1-5, with D uncertain. Trimming pared 4 bases from V and 10 bases from J, leaving 26 bases between. The CDR3 is 17 amino acids. From germline, CDR1 is MNHEY and CDR2 SVGEGT. The CDR3 DNA follows: TGTGCCAGCAGTTCGTTTGCGTTGGCAGGTCCTCGTGAACCCCAGCATTTT. Protein sequence: CASSSFALAGPREPQHF.

V and J are TRBV7-2 and TRBJ2-1, with D perhaps TRBD2 (6 bases). Per germline, CDR1 SGHTA and CDR2 FQGNSA. Trimming removed 4 bases from V and 0 bases from J, with 19 bases in between. The CDR3 loop spans 18 amino acids. For the CDR3, the DNA is TGTGCCAGCAGCTGGGACGGGGGTACAGATCCCTCCTACAATGAGCAGTTCTTC. It codes for CASSWDGGTDPSYNEQFF.

The chain employs TRBV29-1 and TRBJ2-1, with no clear D. CDR1 is SQVTM, CDR2 ANQGSEA, per germline. CDR3 length: 18 residues. The V end lost 0 bases, the J end lost 5 bases, and 23 bases lay between the germline ends. CDR3 in amino acids: CSVEDLWQTFGMDNEQFF. CDR3 bases: TGCAGCGTTGAAGACCTTTGGCAGACTTTTGGAATGGACAATGAGCAGTTCTTC.

This clonotype has only a few counts. This rearrangement joins TRBV5-1 to TRBJ2-3; D assignment may be TRBD1 or TRBD2 (5 bases each). Trimming left V 3 bases short and J 4 bases short, with 15 bases between. Looked up from germline, CDR1 is SGHRS and CDR2 is YFSETQ. The CDR3 has 15 amino acids. The CDR3 region is CASSSGTPRADTQYF. The CDR3 DNA is TGCGCCAGCAGCTCGGGGACCCCAAGGGCAGATACGCAGTATTTT.

This sequence joins TRBV30 and TRBJ1-5; 7 bases map to TRBD1. The CDR3 has 15 amino acids. Trimming took 0 bases from V and 4 from J; bases not matched to a gene: 6. Per the germline V gene, CDR1 is GTSNPN and CDR2 is SVGIG (reference sequence). DNA of the CDR3: TGTGCCTGGAGTGTAGAGACAGGGCCTAATCAGCCCCAGCATTTT. Its protein is CAWSVETGPNQPQHF.

The gene calls are TRBV5-1 and TRBJ1-2; no clear D. Germline V CDR1 and CDR2: SGHRS, YFSETQ. This CDR3 has 15 residues. The ends were cut back, 0 bases at V and 5 bases at J, with 14 bases in the middle. The CDR3 sequence is CASSLEDGLGYGYTF. CDR3 bases: TGCGCCAGCAGCTTGGAGGACGGCTTGGGGTATGGCTACACCTTC.